One sample yielded the 3 T cell receptor beta chains listed below, sequenced in a study of T-cell memory formation after mild COVID-19. TCRdb reprocessed the 5' RACE reads with MiXCR, giving one entry per CDR3 protein. The table includes 80,000 to 90,000 distinct CDR3 sequences, approximately 25% detected once. Sequenced input: PBMCs or a T cell subset sorted from them (not recorded which). Receptors originate from a man aged 18 to 30 who had mild COVID-19 (a few samples of this study predate the infection). Cell type and time point are not known.

The chain employs TRBV7-8 and TRBJ1-5; tentatively, D is TRBD1 (6 bases). V was clipped by 5 bases and J by 0 bases, with 23 bases between them. The V gene's germline CDR1 is SGHVS and CDR2 FQNEAQ. The CDR3 loop spans 19 amino acids. The CDR3 sequence: CASSPLQGSVGYSNQPQHF. CDR3 nucleotides: TGTGCCAGCAGCCCTTTGCAGGGGAGCGTGGGCTATAGCAATCAGCCCCAGCATTTT. The full variable domain, its missing parts supplied by reference TRBV7-8 and TRBJ1-5, is GAGVSQSPRYKVAKRGQDVALRCDPISGHVSLFWYQQALGQGPEFLTYFQNEAQLDKSGLPSDRFFAERPEGSVSTLKIQRTQQEDSAVYLCASSPLQGSVGYSNQPQHFGDGTRLSIL.

This clonotype was found a few times. CDR3 loop: CASRDSNTGELFF. The DNA of the CDR3 is TGTGCCAGCAGGGATTCAAACACCGGGGAGCTGTTTTTT. The genes are TRBV11-2 and TRBJ2-2, with D uncertain. Trimming took 6 bases from V and 2 from J, leaving 7 bases between them. The V gene's germline CDR1 is SGHAT and CDR2 FQNNGV. The CDR3 spans 13 residues.

A few counts support this clonotype. The CDR3 is CASSLVRPGEKLFF. The CDR3 DNA reads as TGTGCCAGCAGCTTGGTCAGGCCGGGGGAAAAACTGTTTTTT. V gene TRBV7-9 combines with J gene TRBJ1-4; D call uncertain. V was trimmed by 3 bases and J by 8 bases, leaving 13 bases between them. Per the germline V gene, CDR1 is SEHNR and CDR2 is FQNEAQ (reference sequence). This CDR3 region has 14 residues.